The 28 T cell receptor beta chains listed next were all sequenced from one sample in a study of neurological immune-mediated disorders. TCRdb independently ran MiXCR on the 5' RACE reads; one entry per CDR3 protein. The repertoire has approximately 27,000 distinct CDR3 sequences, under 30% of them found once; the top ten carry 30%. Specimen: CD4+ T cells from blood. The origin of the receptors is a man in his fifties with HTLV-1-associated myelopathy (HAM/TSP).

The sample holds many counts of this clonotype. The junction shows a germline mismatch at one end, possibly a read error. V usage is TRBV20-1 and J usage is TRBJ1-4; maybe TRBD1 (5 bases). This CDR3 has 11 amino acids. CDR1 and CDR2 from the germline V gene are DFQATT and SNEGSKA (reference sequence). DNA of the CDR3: TGCAGTGCTAGAGACGACAGAATATGGCTTTTT. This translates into CSARDDRIWLF.

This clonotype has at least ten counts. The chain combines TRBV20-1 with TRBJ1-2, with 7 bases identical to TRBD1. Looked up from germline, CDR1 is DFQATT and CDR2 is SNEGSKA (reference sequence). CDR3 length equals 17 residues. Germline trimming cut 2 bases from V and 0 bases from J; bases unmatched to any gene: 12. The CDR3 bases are TGCAGTGCTAGACCCCGGGACAGATACAACTCTAACTATGGCTACACCTTC. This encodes CSARPRDRYNSNYGYTF.

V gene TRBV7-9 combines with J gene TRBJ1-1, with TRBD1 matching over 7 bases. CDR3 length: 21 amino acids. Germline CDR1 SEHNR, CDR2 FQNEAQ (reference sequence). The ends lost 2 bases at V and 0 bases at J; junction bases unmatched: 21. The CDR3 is CASSLLSGNLRDSSLNTEAFF. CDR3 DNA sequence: TGTGCCAGCAGCTTATTGTCGGGGAACCTCCGGGACAGCTCTTTGAACACTGAAGCTTTCTTT.

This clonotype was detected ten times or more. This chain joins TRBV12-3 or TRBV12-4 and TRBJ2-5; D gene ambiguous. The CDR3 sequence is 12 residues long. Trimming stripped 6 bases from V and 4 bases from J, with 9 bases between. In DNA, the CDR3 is TGTGCCAGCAGAAGAGGTGGAGAGACCCAGTACTTC. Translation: CASRRGGETQYF.

CDR3 nucleotides: TGCGCCAGCAGCCAAGCCCCGACAGGGGGCGAAACCGGGGAGCTGTTTTTT. Protein sequence: CASSQAPTGGETGELFF. This sequence joins TRBV4-1 and TRBJ2-2, with 10 positions matching TRBD1. V was pared by 1 base and J by 5 bases, with 7 bases of the junction left unmatched. Germline V CDR1 and CDR2: MGHRA, YSYEKL. The CDR3 is made up of 17 amino acids.

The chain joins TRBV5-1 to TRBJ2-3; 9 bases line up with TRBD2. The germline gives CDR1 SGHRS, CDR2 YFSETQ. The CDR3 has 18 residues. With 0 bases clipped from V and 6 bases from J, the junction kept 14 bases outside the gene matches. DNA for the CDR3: TGCGCCAGCAGCTTGGAGCCCGGGCGGGGGGGATGGAAGGATACGCAGTATTTT. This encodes CASSLEPGRGGWKDTQYF.

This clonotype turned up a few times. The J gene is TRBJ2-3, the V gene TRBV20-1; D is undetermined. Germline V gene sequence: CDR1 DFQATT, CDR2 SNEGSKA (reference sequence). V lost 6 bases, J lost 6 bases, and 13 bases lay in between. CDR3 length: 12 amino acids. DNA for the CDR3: TGCAGTGCCAGAAGCCCCATGGATACGCAGTATTTT. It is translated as CSARSPMDTQYF.

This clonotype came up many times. The CDR3 loop reads CASSSDRLNTDTQYF. The CDR3 DNA sequence: TGTGCCAGCAGTTCGGACAGGTTGAATACAGATACGCAGTATTTT. The chain has TRBV7-2 and TRBJ2-3; 7 nucleotides agree with TRBD1. CDR1 and CDR2 (germline): SGHTA, FQGNSA. V dropped 6 bases and J dropped 3; count of bases not matched to a gene: 9. The CDR3 loop spans 15 amino acids. Using reference TRBV7-2 and TRBJ2-3 for the parts outside the CDR3, the full variable domain is GAGVSQSPSNKVTEKGKDVELRCDPISGHTALYWYRQSLGQGLEFLIYFQGNSAPDKSGLPSDRFSAERTGGSVSTLTIQRTQQEDSAVYLCASSSDRLNTDTQYFGPGTRLTVL.

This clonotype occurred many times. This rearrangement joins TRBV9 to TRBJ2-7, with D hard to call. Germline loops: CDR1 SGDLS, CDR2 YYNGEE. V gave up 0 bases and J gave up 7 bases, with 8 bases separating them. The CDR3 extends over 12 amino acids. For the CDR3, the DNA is TGTGCCAGCAGCGTAGAGGGCAATGAGCAGTACTTC. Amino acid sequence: CASSVEGNEQYF. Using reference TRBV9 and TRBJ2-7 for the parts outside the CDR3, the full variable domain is DSGVTQTPKHLITATGQRVTLRCSPRSGDLSVYWYQQSLDQGLQFLIQYYNGEERAKGNILERFSAQQFPDLHSELNLSSLELGDSALYFCASSVEGNEQYFGPGTRLTVT.

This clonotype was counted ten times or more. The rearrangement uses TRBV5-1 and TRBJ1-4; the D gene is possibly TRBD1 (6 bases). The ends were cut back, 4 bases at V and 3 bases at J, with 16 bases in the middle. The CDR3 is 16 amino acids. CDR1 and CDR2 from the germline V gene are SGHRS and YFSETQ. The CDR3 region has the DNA TGCGCCAGCAGCGTAGAGCCGGGACAAGCTAATGAAAAACTGTTTTTT. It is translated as CASSVEPGQANEKLFF.

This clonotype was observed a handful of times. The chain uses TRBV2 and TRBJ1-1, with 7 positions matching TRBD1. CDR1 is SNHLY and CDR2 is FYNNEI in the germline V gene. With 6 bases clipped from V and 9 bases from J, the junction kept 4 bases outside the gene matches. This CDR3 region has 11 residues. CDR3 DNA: TGTGCCAGCAGACGGGACAGCCAAGCTTTCTTT. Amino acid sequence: CASRRDSQAFF.

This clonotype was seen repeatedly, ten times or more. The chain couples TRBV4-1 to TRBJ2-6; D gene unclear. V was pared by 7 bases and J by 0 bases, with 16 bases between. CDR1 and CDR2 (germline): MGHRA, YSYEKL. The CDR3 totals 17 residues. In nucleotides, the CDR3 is TGCGCCAGCAAAGAAGCTGCACTCCACTCTGGGGCCAACGTCCTGACTTTC. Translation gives CASKEAALHSGANVLTF.

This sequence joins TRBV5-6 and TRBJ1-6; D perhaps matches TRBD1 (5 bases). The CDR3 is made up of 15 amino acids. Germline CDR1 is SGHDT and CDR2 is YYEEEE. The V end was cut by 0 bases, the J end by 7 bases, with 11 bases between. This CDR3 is CASSLADRGNSPLHF. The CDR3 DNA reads TGTGCCAGCAGCTTGGCTGACAGAGGGAATTCACCCCTCCACTTT.

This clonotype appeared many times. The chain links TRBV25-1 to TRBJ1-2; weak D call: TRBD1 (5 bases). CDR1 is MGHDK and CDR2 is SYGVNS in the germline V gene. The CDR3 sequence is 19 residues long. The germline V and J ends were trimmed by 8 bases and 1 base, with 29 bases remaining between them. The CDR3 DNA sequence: TGTGCCAGCTCCTCCCGCCCCCCAGGCTTGGGGCGAGTTAACTATGGCTACACCTTC. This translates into CASSSRPPGLGRVNYGYTF.

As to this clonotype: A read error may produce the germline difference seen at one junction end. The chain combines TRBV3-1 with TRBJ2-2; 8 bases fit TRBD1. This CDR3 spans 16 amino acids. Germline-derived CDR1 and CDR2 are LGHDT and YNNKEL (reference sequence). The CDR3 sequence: CASSPSRLTGVGELFF. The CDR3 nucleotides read TGTGCCAGTAGCCCGAGCCGCCTGACAGGGGTCGGGGAGCTGTTTTTT.

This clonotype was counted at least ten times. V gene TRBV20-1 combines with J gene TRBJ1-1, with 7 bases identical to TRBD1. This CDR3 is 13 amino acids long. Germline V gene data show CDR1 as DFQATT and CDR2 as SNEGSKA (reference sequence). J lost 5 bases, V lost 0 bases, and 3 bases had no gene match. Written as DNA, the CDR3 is TGCAGTGCTAGAGACAGGGGGAGGACTGAAGCTTTCTTT. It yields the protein CSARDRGRTEAFF.

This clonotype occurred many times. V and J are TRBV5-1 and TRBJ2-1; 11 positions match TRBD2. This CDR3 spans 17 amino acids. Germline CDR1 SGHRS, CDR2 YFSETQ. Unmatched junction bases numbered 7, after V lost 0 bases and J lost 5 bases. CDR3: CASSLGPSGGQNNEQFF. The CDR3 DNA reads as TGCGCCAGCAGCTTGGGGCCTAGCGGGGGGCAGAACAATGAGCAGTTCTTC.

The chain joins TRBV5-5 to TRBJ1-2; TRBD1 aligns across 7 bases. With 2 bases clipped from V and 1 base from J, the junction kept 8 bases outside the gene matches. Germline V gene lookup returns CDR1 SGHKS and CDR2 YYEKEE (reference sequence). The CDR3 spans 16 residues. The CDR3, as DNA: TGTGCCAGCAGCTTTACAGGGGTGATGTTTAACTATGGCTACACCTTC. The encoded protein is CASSFTGVMFNYGYTF.

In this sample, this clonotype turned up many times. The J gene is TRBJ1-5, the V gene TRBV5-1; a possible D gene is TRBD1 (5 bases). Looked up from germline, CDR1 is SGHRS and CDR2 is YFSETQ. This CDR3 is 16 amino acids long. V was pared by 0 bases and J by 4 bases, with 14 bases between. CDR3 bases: TGCGCCAGCAGCTTGGCCGGGGGAATGGATAATCAGCCCCAGCATTTT. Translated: CASSLAGGMDNQPQHF.

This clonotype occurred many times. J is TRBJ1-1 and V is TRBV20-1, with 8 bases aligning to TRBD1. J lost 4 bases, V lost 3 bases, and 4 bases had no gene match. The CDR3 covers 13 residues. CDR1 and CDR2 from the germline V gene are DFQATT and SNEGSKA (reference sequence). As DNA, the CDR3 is TGCAGTGCTAGCAGGGGGCGAGTCACTGAAGCTTTCTTT. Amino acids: CSASRGRVTEAFF.

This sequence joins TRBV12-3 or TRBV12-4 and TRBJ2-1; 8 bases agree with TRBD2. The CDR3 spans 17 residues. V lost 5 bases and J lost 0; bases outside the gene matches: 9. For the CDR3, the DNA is TGTGCCAGCAGTCTCGCCGGGCGGGGGGACTCCTACAATGAGCAGTTCTTC. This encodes CASSLAGRGDSYNEQFF.

CDR3 sequence: CASSSGGTSRANEQYF. The DNA of the CDR3 is TGTGCCAGCAGCTCCGGCGGGACATCAAGGGCCAACGAGCAGTACTTC. The chain uses TRBV13 and TRBJ2-7; D might be TRBD1 or TRBD2, each matching 6 bases. V was cut by 4 bases and J by 5 bases, with 21 bases left in between. CDR1 and CDR2 (germline): PRHDT, FYEKMQ (reference sequence). The CDR3 runs 16 residues.

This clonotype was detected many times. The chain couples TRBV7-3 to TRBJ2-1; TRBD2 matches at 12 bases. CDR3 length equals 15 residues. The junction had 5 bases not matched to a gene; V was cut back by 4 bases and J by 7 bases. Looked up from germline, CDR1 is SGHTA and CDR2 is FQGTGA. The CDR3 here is CASSSTSGRGNEQFF. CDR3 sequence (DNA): TGTGCCAGCAGCTCGACTAGCGGGAGAGGTAATGAGCAGTTCTTC.

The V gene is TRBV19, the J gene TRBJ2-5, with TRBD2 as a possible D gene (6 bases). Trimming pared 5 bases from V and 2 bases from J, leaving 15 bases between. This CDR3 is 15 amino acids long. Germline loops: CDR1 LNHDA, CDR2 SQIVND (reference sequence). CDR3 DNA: TGTGCCAGTAGTTATTTAGCAGGGAGGCAAGAGACCCAGTACTTC. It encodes CASSYLAGRQETQYF.

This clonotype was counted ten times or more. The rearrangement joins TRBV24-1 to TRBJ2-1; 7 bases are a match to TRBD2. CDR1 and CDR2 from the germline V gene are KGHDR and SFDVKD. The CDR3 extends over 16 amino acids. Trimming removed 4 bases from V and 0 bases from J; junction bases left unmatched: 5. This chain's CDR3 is CATSDSSGFSYNEQFF. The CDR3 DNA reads TGTGCCACCAGTGACTCTAGCGGATTCTCCTACAATGAGCAGTTCTTC.

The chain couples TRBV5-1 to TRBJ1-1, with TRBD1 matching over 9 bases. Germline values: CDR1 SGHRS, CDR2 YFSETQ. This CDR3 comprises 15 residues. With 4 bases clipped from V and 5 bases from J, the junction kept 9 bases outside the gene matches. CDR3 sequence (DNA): TGCGCCAGCAGCCCCTGGACAGGGGCGAATACTGAAGCTTTCTTT. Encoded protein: CASSPWTGANTEAFF.

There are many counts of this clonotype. Written as DNA, the CDR3 is TGTGCCAGCAGCCCCCGCGGGAGGGACGGCACAGATACGCAGTATTTT. Protein: CASSPRGRDGTDTQYF. The chain carries TRBV12-3 or TRBV12-4 and TRBJ2-3; TRBD2 agrees at 9 bases. There are 16 residues in the CDR3. With 6 bases clipped from V and 1 base from J, the junction kept 8 bases outside the gene matches.

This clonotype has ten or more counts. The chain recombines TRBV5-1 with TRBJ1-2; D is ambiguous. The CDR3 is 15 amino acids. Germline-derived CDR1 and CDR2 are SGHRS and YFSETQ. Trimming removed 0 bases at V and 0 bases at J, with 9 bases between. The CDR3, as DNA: TGCGCCAGCAGCTTGGGACAATCAGCTAACTATGGCTACACCTTC. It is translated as CASSLGQSANYGYTF.